Listed here are 30 T cell receptor beta chains from one sample, sequenced in a study of blood T cells in healthy people across ages. For the second PCR, which ran for 7 to 11 cycles, a sample-barcoded 5' primer and a J-beta primer mix were used. A single record per CDR3 protein comes from TCRdb applying MiXCR to the 5' RACE reads. The table records 1.5 million to 2 million distinct CDR3 sequences, roughly 52% of them present only once. Sequenced: blood. Every receptor here comes from a woman aged 40 to 50 in good health.

The chain links TRBV6-2 or TRBV6-3 to TRBJ2-5; D call uncertain. Germline CDR1 MNHEY, CDR2 SVGEGT. V was trimmed by 2 bases and J by 5 bases, leaving 24 bases between them. The CDR3 consists of 18 residues. This CDR3 reads CASSYNFPGSPTLETQYF. Written as DNA, the CDR3 is TGTGCCAGCAGTTACAACTTTCCGGGCAGTCCTACCTTGGAGACCCAGTACTTC.

This rearrangement joins TRBV29-1 to TRBJ2-7; D is unresolved. The CDR3 extends over 14 amino acids. Germline values: CDR1 SQVTM, CDR2 ANQGSEA. V was pared by 5 bases and J by 3 bases, with 17 bases between. The CDR3 nucleotides read TGCAGCGTTATAACTTTAGGTGTTCGCTACGAGCAGTACTTC. This codes for CSVITLGVRYEQYF.

This clonotype was seen a few times. J is TRBJ2-7 and V is TRBV20-1; unclear D gene. V dropped 3 bases and J dropped 0 bases, with 9 bases sitting between them. The CDR3 contains 13 residues. The V gene's germline CDR1 is DFQATT and CDR2 SNEGSKA (reference sequence). This CDR3 reads CSARSTRSYEQYF. CDR3 DNA: TGCAGTGCTAGGAGCACACGCTCCTACGAGCAGTACTTC.

The rearrangement uses TRBV6-1 and TRBJ2-7; maybe TRBD2 (6 bases). The CDR3 runs to 18 residues. The ends were cut back, 5 bases at V and 0 bases at J, with 23 bases in the middle. The germline V gene encodes CDR1 MNHNS and CDR2 SASEGT. CDR3 coding DNA: TGTGCCAGCAGTCCGCGGGATATCGCTGCTAGCCCCTCCTACGAGCAGTACTTC. It specifies CASSPRDIAASPSYEQYF.

The V gene is TRBV7-3, the J gene TRBJ2-5; D is tentatively TRBD1 or TRBD2 (5 bases each). Trimming took 0 bases from V and 11 from J, leaving 19 bases between them. This CDR3 has 15 residues. The germline V gene encodes CDR1 SGHTA and CDR2 FQGTGA. DNA for the CDR3: TGTGCCAGCAGCTTAACTTTCTCCAGGGAGAATGAGCAGTACTTC. It encodes CASSLTFSRENEQYF.

The chain couples TRBV21-1 to TRBJ2-3; TRBD2 is taken as the D call from the table, unchecked against the DNA. TRBV21-1 constitutes a pseudogene. The CDR3 runs 18 residues. CDR3 nucleotide sequence: TGTGCCAGCAGCAAGGGGACTAGGTTCAACCCTCCCACAGATAGGCAGTATTTT. This translates into CASSKGTRFNPPTDRQYF.

This rearrangement joins TRBV20-1 to TRBJ2-7; either TRBD1 or TRBD2 may fit D (6 bases each). Per germline, CDR1 DFQATT and CDR2 SNEGSKA (reference sequence). Trimming shortened V by 3 bases and J by 0 bases, and 24 bases separated the two germline ends. The CDR3 consists of 18 residues. The CDR3 loop is CSASFGGLSARSSYEQYF. The CDR3, as DNA: TGCAGTGCTAGTTTCGGGGGCCTCTCTGCTAGGAGCTCCTACGAGCAGTACTTC.

V usage is TRBV28 and J usage is TRBJ2-5; D possibly uses TRBD1 or TRBD2 (7 bases each). The CDR3 is 15 amino acids. Between the trimmed V and J ends, which lost 7 bases and 3 bases, there was a span of 18 bases. From germline, CDR1 is MDHEN and CDR2 SYDVKM. This chain's CDR3 is CASKNRGGEKETQYF. The CDR3 coding sequence is TGTGCCAGCAAGAACAGGGGAGGGGAGAAAGAGACCCAGTACTTC.

The V gene is TRBV21-1, the J gene TRBJ1-5; the D call in the table, TRBD1, was not verified against the DNA. TRBV21-1 constitutes a pseudogene. There are 15 residues in the CDR3. The CDR3 bases are TGTGCCAGCAGCAAAGTAAGGCGCGGCTGCCAGCCCCAGCATTTT. This codes for CASSKVRRGCQPQHF.

The rearrangement joins TRBV4-3 to TRBJ1-2, with TRBD1 as a possible D gene (6 bases). Germline V CDR1 and CDR2: LGHNA, YSLEER. CDR3 length: 18 residues. V was shortened by 0 bases and J by 2 bases, with 19 bases between the two germline ends. CDR3 bases: TGCGCCAGCAGCCAAGAAGTTCTCACGGGACACCTCAACTATGGCTACACCTTC. Translation gives CASSQEVLTGHLNYGYTF.

The rearrangement joins TRBV4-3 to TRBJ1-2; D might be TRBD1 (5 bases). The CDR3 loop spans 14 amino acids. Trimming pared 4 bases from V and 3 bases from J, leaving 12 bases between. CDR1 is LGHNA, CDR2 YSLEER, per germline. The CDR3, as DNA: TGCGCCAGCAGCCGTTCAGGGAGTTACTATGGCTACACCTTC. Its translation is CASSRSGSYYGYTF.

The chain employs TRBV29-1 and TRBJ2-5; D possibly matches TRBD1 or TRBD2 (5 bases each). The CDR3 is 16 residues long. Germline V gene lookup returns CDR1 SQVTM and CDR2 ANQGSEA. The V and J ends lost 3 bases and 1 base respectively, with 18 bases between them. CDR3 loop: CSVERGASQRQETQYF. DNA for the CDR3: TGCAGCGTTGAGAGAGGGGCCAGCCAACGCCAAGAGACCCAGTACTTC. Using reference TRBV29-1 and TRBJ2-5 for the parts outside the CDR3, the full variable domain is SAVISQKPSRDICQRGTSLTIQCQVDSQVTMMFWYRQQPGQSLTLIATANQGSEATYESGFVIDKFPISRPNLTFSTLTVSNMSPEDSSIYLCSVERGASQRQETQYFGPGTRLLVL.

This chain uses TRBV4-2 with TRBJ2-5; 9 bases line up with TRBD1. Trimming took 0 bases from V and 11 from J; bases not matched to a gene: 22. Germline CDR1 is LGHNA and CDR2 is YNFKEQ. This CDR3 has 19 amino acids. CDR3 residues: CASSQDSPETGGAINEQYF. CDR3 DNA sequence: TGTGCCAGCAGCCAAGATTCCCCAGAGACAGGGGGTGCGATCAATGAGCAGTACTTC.

This clonotype was seen a handful of times. The chain recombines TRBV6-2 or TRBV6-3 with TRBJ2-5; D is undetermined. Germline assignment: CDR1 MNHEY and CDR2 SVGEGT. The V gene lost 5 bases and the J gene lost 4 bases, with 17 bases spanning the gap. CDR3 length: 15 residues. The CDR3 DNA follows: TGTGCCAGCAGTACGCCCTCCGTGGGTTTAGAGACCCAGTACTTC. The encoded protein is CASSTPSVGLETQYF.

The table lists this clonotype with a few counts. In DNA form, the CDR3 reads TGTGCCAGCAGTCCCAAAGCTCCGGAGGGTGAGGGTTATGGCTACACCTTC. This gives the protein CASSPKAPEGEGYGYTF. The chain uses TRBV21-1 and TRBJ1-2. TRBV21-1 is marked as a pseudogene. This CDR3 comprises 17 residues.

The CDR3 sequence: CASSPRTGFGELNSPLHF. DNA of the CDR3: TGCGCCAGCAGCCCACGGACAGGTTTCGGAGAATTGAATTCACCCCTCCACTTT. This chain uses TRBV4-1 with TRBJ1-6; 7 bases line up with TRBD1. The CDR3 runs 18 residues. CDR1 is MGHRA and CDR2 is YSYEKL in the germline V gene. V dropped 4 bases and J dropped 7; count of bases not matched to a gene: 16.

In the case of this clonotype: A read error is the likely source, as a far larger clone sits one nucleotide away. V usage is TRBV6-4 and J usage is TRBJ2-7; D not certain. The J call could be wrong; TRBJ2-5 is a better fit for the DNA end. From germline, CDR1 is MRHNA and CDR2 SNTAGT. The CDR3 sequence is 10 residues long. DNA of the CDR3: TGTGCCAGCATCGAAGAGACCCAGTACTTC. It encodes CASIEETQYF.

The chain links TRBV28 to TRBJ2-5; no definite D call. The CDR3 length is 14 residues. V was cut by 2 bases and J by 4 bases, with 11 bases left in between. Germline V CDR1 and CDR2: MDHEN, SYDVKM. CDR3 region: CASSLGQLLETQYF. CDR3 sequence (DNA): TGTGCCAGCAGTTTAGGTCAGCTTCTAGAGACCCAGTACTTC.

J is TRBJ2-7 and V is TRBV6-5; no clear D gene. Trimming left V 0 bases short and J 3 bases short, with 6 bases between. CDR1 and CDR2 (germline): MNHEY, SVGAGI. The CDR3 loop spans 13 amino acids. CDR3 loop: CASSYSYIYEQYF. The CDR3 nucleotides are TGTGCCAGCAGTTACTCGTACATCTACGAGCAGTACTTC.

The chain employs TRBV12-3 or TRBV12-4 and TRBJ1-5, with a tentative D call TRBD1 (5 bases). The CDR3 sequence is 12 residues long. Trimming removed 6 bases from V and 6 bases from J, with 9 bases in between. The CDR3 sequence: CASRAGRQPQHF. The CDR3 DNA reads as TGTGCCAGCAGAGCAGGGCGTCAGCCCCAGCATTTT.

The rearrangement joins TRBV7-2 to TRBJ2-5; 9 positions match TRBD2. Germline V CDR1 and CDR2: SGHTA, FQGNSA. V shed 1 base, J shed 2 bases, and the junction held 8 bases outside the gene matches. The CDR3 is made up of 17 amino acids. CDR3 nucleotides: TGTGCCAGCAGCTTAGGGTGGTCTAGCGGGGCTCAAGAGACCCAGTACTTC. It encodes CASSLGWSSGAQETQYF.

This clonotype was observed once. This chain links TRBV6-1 with TRBJ1-5; a weak D match, TRBD1 (5 bases). From germline, CDR1 is MNHNS and CDR2 SASEGT. V was cut by 4 bases and J by 1 base, with 11 bases left in between. The CDR3 runs to 15 residues. CDR3 nucleotide sequence: TGTGCCAGCAGTGGGGTTTGGGACAGCAATCAGCCCCAGCATTTT. Translation gives CASSGVWDSNQPQHF.

The chain employs TRBV6-5 and TRBJ2-3; TRBD1 matches 7 bases. Germline CDR1 MNHEY, CDR2 SVGAGI. This CDR3 comprises 15 residues. J was trimmed by 1 base and V by 6 bases; bases with no gene match: 7. The CDR3 nucleotides read TGTGCCAGCAGACGATCACAGGGGCGCACAGATACGCAGTATTTT. Protein sequence: CASRRSQGRTDTQYF.

Remarks on this clonotype: The junction and the germline gene differ at one end; a read error may be behind it. The chain joins TRBV15 to TRBJ2-5; D is unclear. The CDR3 consists of 15 residues. Germline V gene data show CDR1 as LNHNV and CDR2 as YYDKDF (reference sequence). The chain's CDR3 is CAASLTESPLETQYF. CDR3 coding DNA: TGTGCCGCCAGCTTGACTGAGTCCCCACTAGAGACCCAGTACTTC.

The sample holds many counts of this clonotype. The gene calls are TRBV7-2 and TRBJ2-1; 13 bases align to TRBD2. The CDR3 extends over 15 amino acids. V shed 6 bases and J 4 bases; nucleotides not matched to a gene: 3. From germline, CDR1 is SGHTA and CDR2 FQGNSA. CDR3 region: CASSLTSGGYNEQFF. CDR3 nucleotides: TGTGCCAGCAGTCTGACTAGCGGGGGGTACAATGAGCAGTTCTTC. Filled out from reference TRBV7-2 and TRBJ2-1, the complete variable domain reads GAGVSQSPSNKVTEKGKDVELRCDPISGHTALYWYRQSLGQGLEFLIYFQGNSAPDKSGLPSDRFSAERTGGSVSTLTIQRTQQEDSAVYLCASSLTSGGYNEQFFGPGTRLTVL.

This clonotype has only one observation. The V call is TRBV4-1, the J call TRBJ1-1, with 8 bases aligning to TRBD1. The CDR3 runs 16 residues. Germline loops: CDR1 MGHRA, CDR2 YSYEKL. The junction had 6 bases not matched to a gene; V was cut back by 2 bases and J by 1 base. Here the CDR3 reads CASSQLHRGWNTEAFF. CDR3 in DNA: TGCGCCAGCAGCCAATTACACAGGGGGTGGAACACTGAAGCTTTCTTT.

V usage is TRBV4-2 and J usage is TRBJ2-1, with D perhaps matching TRBD2 (6 bases). This CDR3 spans 17 amino acids. From germline, CDR1 is LGHNA and CDR2 YNFKEQ. V gave up 0 bases and J gave up 5 bases, with 17 bases separating them. CDR3 coding DNA: TGTGCCAGCAGCCAAGAGGGTAGCGGCTCTTTGAACAATGAGCAGTTCTTC. Translation gives CASSQEGSGSLNNEQFF.

The rearrangement joins TRBV7-2 to TRBJ2-3; D is uncertain. V lost 5 bases and J 2 bases, leaving 8 bases between the germline ends. In germline, CDR1 is SGHTA, CDR2 FQGNSA. This CDR3 comprises 13 residues. The CDR3 nucleotides are TGTGCCAGCAGCAAAGGGTACACAGATACGCAGTATTTT. Translated, it gives CASSKGYTDTQYF.

This chain joins TRBV7-9 and TRBJ1-1; no clear D gene. Germline V lookup: CDR1 SEHNR, CDR2 FQNEAQ (reference sequence). Deletions cut 5 bases from V and 3 bases from J, with 13 bases between. The CDR3 contains 14 residues. The CDR3 is CASSQPRRDTEAFF. The CDR3 DNA sequence: TGTGCCAGCAGCCAGCCCCGACGGGACACTGAAGCTTTCTTT.

The chain joins TRBV28 to TRBJ2-1, with 7 nucleotides matching TRBD1. Germline V CDR1 and CDR2: MDHEN, SYDVKM. Losses at the gene ends were 5 bases for V and 13 bases for J; bases not matched to a gene: 11. This CDR3 has 13 amino acids. The CDR3 spells CASSLPTGTVQFF. In nucleotides, the CDR3 is TGTGCCAGCAGTCTACCAACCGGGACAGTCCAGTTCTTC.